This T cell receptor (beta chain) was identified in a study of T-cell memory formation after mild COVID-19. This clonotype was counted only a few times. The antigen remains unidentified. Findings of the study overall: The CD4+ clones that contracted clustered mainly within CM and EM, and the CD8+ clones concentrated in EMRA. Certain responding clones were present in pre-infection memory, suggesting participation of cross-reactive memory.

The CDR3 is 15 residues long. The germline gives CDR1 LNHNV, CDR2 YYDKDF (reference sequence). With 1 base removed from V and 6 bases from J, the gap between germline ends came to 13 bases. 5'RACE with constant-segment primers yielded barcoded, UMI-tagged TCR alpha and TCR beta cDNA libraries. MiXCR, run by TCRdb on the 5' RACE reads, gives a single entry per CDR3 protein. The sample has approximately 300,000 distinct CDR3 sequences, less than 9.5% seen once; the top ten hold about 20%. The chain is built from TRBV15 and TRBJ2-1; no firm D call. The origin of this receptor is a young man who had mild COVID-19 (a few samples of this study predate the infection). Cell type and time point are not known. Specimen: PBMCs or a T cell subset sorted from them (not recorded which). The CDR3 region is CATSRVGQRSNEQFF. The CDR3 nucleotides read TGTGCCACCAGCAGAGTTGGGCAGAGAAGCAATGAGCAGTTCTTC.